These T cell receptor beta chains were read from a single sample in a study of spatial heterogeneity in lung cancer. TCRdb itself ran the 5' RACE reads through MiXCR, one entry per CDR3 protein. The sample has more than 80,000 distinct CDR3 sequences; approximately 12% are singletons. Material: PBMCs, obtained at surgery. Receptors were obtained from a male donor with early-stage non-small cell lung cancer. Both conserved end residues are part of each CDR3. D genes are given only for firm matches. Clone size is given for some rows only: seen once, a few or many times, or a class if the clone is expanded.

TRBV6-6,NA,few,TRBJ1-5,TGTGCCAGCAGATCACAGGCCCCCAGCAATCAGCCCCAGCATTTT,CASRSQAPSNQPQHF
TRBV6-1,TRBD2,few,TRBJ2-7,TGTGCCAGCAGTATGGGACTAGGGAGCTCCTACGAGCAGTACTTC,CASSMGLGSSYEQYF
TRBV12-3/TRBV12-4,TRBD1,many,TRBJ2-7,TGTGCCAGCAGCCTGGGACAGGGGGCAGGAGAGCAGTACTTC,CASSLGQGAGEQYF
TRBV24-1,TRBD1,NA,TRBJ2-1,TGTGCCACCAGTGAGCCACAGGGGAATTTATCCAATGAGCAGTTCTTC,CATSEPQGNLSNEQFF
TRBV7-2,TRBD1,NA,TRBJ1-5,TGTGCCAGCAGCTCCCAACAGGGGATTAGCAATCAGCCCCAGCATTTT,CASSSQQGISNQPQHF
TRBV20-1,TRBD2,NA,TRBJ2-5,TGCAGTGCCCTAGCGGTGTTCCAAGAGACCCAGTACTTC,CSALAVFQETQYF
TRBV12-3/TRBV12-4,TRBD1,many,TRBJ1-5,TGTGCCAGCAGCCCGACAGGGATCAATCAGCCCCAGCATTTT,CASSPTGINQPQHF
TRBV27,NA,NA,TRBJ1-5,TGTGCTTCCGGGCAGTATAGCAATCAGCCCCAGCATTTT,CASGQYSNQPQHF
TRBV30,TRBD2,NA,TRBJ2-7,TGTGCCTGGGGATCCTTAGCGGGACCCTCCTACGAGCAGTACTTC,CAWGSLAGPSYEQYF
TRBV6-2/TRBV6-3,NA,NA,TRBJ1-2,TGTGCCAGCAGCCCCTGGACGAGGAACTATGGCTACACCTTC,CASSPWTRNYGYTF
TRBV7-9,NA,NA,TRBJ2-4,TGTGCCAGCAGCTTCCGGGGCTTGGACATTCAGTACTTC,CASSFRGLDIQYF
TRBV29-1,NA,few,TRBJ1-1,TGCAGCGCAACCAGGACATTGATGAACACTGAAGCTTTCTTT,CSATRTLMNTEAFF
TRBV4-2,NA,many,TRBJ1-6,TGTGCCAGCAGCCAAGATCCCAGTAGCTCCTATAATTCACCCCTCCACTTT,CASSQDPSSSYNSPLHF
TRBV12-3/TRBV12-4,NA,NA,TRBJ2-7,TGTGCCAGCAGCCCTCGGGGAGGGGGTTCCTACGAGCAGTACTTC,CASSPRGGGSYEQYF
TRBV6-6,NA,few,TRBJ1-3,TGTGCCAGCAGTTACACGGCCCCAAGCCAAGGAAACACCATATATTTT,CASSYTAPSQGNTIYF
TRBV7-8,TRBD1,few,TRBJ1-5,TGTGCCAGCAGACAGGGACAGGGGCTAAATCAGCCCCAGCATTTT,CASRQGQGLNQPQHF
TRBV7-9,NA,NA,TRBJ2-2,TGTGCCAGCAGCTTAGCGTCCGGGGAGCTGTTTTTT,CASSLASGELFF
TRBV28,TRBD1,many,TRBJ2-7,TGTGCCAGCAGCAACAGGGGGCCCTACGAGCAGTACTTC,CASSNRGPYEQYF
TRBV5-1,NA,NA,TRBJ2-5,TGCGCCAGCAGCTCGGAGGGCAGAAGGCAAGAGACCCAGTACTTC,CASSSEGRRQETQYF
TRBV7-2,NA,few,TRBJ2-7,TGTGCCAGCAGCCAGGGAGCTTACGAGCAGTACTTC,CASSQGAYEQYF
TRBV7-3,NA,NA,TRBJ2-1,TGTGCCAGCAGCTTAACCCAGGCAGGTATTGGCAATGAGCAGTTCTTC,CASSLTQAGIGNEQFF
TRBV10-3,TRBD2,few,TRBJ2-1,TGTGCCATCAGACTAGCGGGGGGGCCGTGGAATGAGCAGTTCTTC,CAIRLAGGPWNEQFF
TRBV4-3,NA,NA,TRBJ1-1,TGCGCCAGCAGCCAAGAGCCCAGGGTCGGCACTGAAGCTTTCTTT,CASSQEPRVGTEAFF
TRBV29-1,NA,NA,TRBJ1-2,TGCAGCGTCCGAGGGGAGGCCCATGGCTACACCTTC,CSVRGEAHGYTF
TRBV7-3,TRBD2,few,TRBJ2-1,TGTGCCAGCAGCCAACTAGCGGGCGTTTACAATGAGCAGTTCTTC,CASSQLAGVYNEQFF
TRBV10-3,TRBD2,NA,TRBJ2-1,TGTGCCATCAGTGAGTCTAGCGGGGGTGATCGCGGTGAGCAGTTCTTC,CAISESSGGDRGEQFF
TRBV11-3,NA,few,TRBJ2-1,TGTGCCAGCAGCCAACAGGGTTCCAATGAGCAGTTCTTC,CASSQQGSNEQFF
TRBV7-2,NA,once,TRBJ1-6,TGTGCCAGCAACCCAACCCGGGATTCACCCCTCCACTTT,CASNPTRDSPLHF
TRBV5-8,TRBD2,many,TRBJ2-3,TGTGCCAGCAGCGAGGGACTAGCGGGGTCAGATACGCAGTATTTT,CASSEGLAGSDTQYF
TRBV18,NA,once,TRBJ2-1,TGTGCCAGCTCACCCGCTACTGAGCAGTTCTTC,CASSPATEQFF
TRBV9,TRBD1,many,TRBJ2-6,TGTGCCAGCAGAAGGGGGCCTGGGGCCAACGTCCTGACTTTC,CASRRGPGANVLTF
TRBV7-2,NA,NA,TRBJ2-5,TGTGCCAGCAGTGCACGTCCGGCTTCCCAAGAGACCCAGTACTTC,CASSARPASQETQYF
TRBV7-3,TRBD2,NA,TRBJ2-3,TGTGCCAGCAGCCAGCGGGCTAGCGGATACACAGATACGCAGTATTTT,CASSQRASGYTDTQYF
TRBV27,TRBD2,few,TRBJ2-7,TGTGCCAGCAGTTGGAGGTCTAGCGGTTACGAGCAGTACTTC,CASSWRSSGYEQYF
TRBV6-1,TRBD1,NA,TRBJ2-7,TGTGCCAGCAGTGGGGGACAGACTCAGTACTTC,CASSGGQTQYF
TRBV10-3,TRBD1,NA,TRBJ2-3,TGTGCCATCAATGTCGGGACAGGGATATCGGATACGCAGTATTTT,CAINVGTGISDTQYF
TRBV5-5,NA,many,TRBJ1-5,TGTGCCAGCAGCTTCGTGGAGGATCAGCCCCAGCATTTT,CASSFVEDQPQHF
TRBV30,NA,few,TRBJ2-1,TGTGCCTGGAAGGCGGGAACCTACAATGAGCAGTTCTTC,CAWKAGTYNEQFF